This T cell receptor beta chain was recovered during a study of T cell responses to AZD1222 COVID-19 vaccine. Germline V gene data show CDR1 as MNHEY and CDR2 as SMNVEV (reference sequence). CDR3 length: 16 residues. Trimming shortened V by 5 bases and J by 11 bases, and 25 bases separated the two germline ends. Sequencing was performed with immunoSEQ multiplex PCR; in TCRdb, only in-frame clones are kept and a portion is missing. This sample carries around 44,000 clones, 86% of them seen once, and the ten largest clones take 5.5% to 7%. The count of this clone is one. The rearrangement links TRBV27 to TRBJ2-1; D is possibly TRBD2 (6 bases). This clonotype originated in an adult who received the AZD1222 COVID-19 vaccine. The sample here was peripheral blood, taken 28 days after the second AZD1222 dose. The CDR3 DNA is TGTGCCAGCAGTAACCCGGGACTGTCCTCCCGGGGGAAGCAGTTCTTC. Its translation is CASSNPGLSSRGKQFF.